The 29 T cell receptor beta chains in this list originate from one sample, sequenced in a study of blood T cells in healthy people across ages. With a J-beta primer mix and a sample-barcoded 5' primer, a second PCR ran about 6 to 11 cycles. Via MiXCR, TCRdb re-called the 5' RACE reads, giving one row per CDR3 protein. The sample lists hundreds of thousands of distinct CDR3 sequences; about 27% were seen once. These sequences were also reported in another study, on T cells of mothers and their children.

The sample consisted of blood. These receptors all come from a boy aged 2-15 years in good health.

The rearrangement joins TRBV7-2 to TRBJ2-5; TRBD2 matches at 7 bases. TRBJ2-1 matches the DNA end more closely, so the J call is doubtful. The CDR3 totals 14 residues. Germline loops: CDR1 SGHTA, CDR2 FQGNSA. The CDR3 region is CASSLGLPTNEQFF. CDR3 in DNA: TGTGCCAGCAGTTTGGGACTACCCACCAATGAGCAGTTCTTC.

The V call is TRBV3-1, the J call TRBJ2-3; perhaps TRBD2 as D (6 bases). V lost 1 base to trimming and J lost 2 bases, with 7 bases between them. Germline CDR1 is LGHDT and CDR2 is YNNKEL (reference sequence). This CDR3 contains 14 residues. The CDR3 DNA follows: TGTGCCAGCAGCCAAGCGGGGGTCACAGATACGCAGTATTTT. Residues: CASSQAGVTDTQYF.

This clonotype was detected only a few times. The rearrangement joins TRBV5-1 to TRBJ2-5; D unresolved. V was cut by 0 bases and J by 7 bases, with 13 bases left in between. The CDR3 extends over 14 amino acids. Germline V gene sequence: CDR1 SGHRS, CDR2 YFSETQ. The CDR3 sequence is CASSLGERTGTQYF. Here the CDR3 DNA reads TGCGCCAGCAGCTTGGGTGAAAGGACGGGGACCCAGTACTTC. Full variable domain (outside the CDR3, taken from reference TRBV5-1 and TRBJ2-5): KAGVTQTPRYLIKTRGQQVTLSCSPISGHRSVSWYQQTPGQGLQFLFEYFSETQRNKGNFPGRFSGRQFSNSRSEMNVSTLELGDSALYLCASSLGERTGTQYFGPGTRLLVL.

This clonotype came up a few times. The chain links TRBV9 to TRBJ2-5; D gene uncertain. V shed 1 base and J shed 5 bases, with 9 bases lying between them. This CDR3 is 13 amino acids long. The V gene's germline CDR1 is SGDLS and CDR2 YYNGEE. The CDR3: CASSVTSAETQYF. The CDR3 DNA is TGTGCCAGCAGCGTAACCTCGGCCGAGACCCAGTACTTC.

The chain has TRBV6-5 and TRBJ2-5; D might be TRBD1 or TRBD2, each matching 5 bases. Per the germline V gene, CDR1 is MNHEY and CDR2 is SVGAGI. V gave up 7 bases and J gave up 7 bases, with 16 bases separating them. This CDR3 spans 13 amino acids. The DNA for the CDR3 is TGTGCCAGCACCGTGCTAGGGACGGGGACCCAGTACTTC. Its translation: CASTVLGTGTQYF.

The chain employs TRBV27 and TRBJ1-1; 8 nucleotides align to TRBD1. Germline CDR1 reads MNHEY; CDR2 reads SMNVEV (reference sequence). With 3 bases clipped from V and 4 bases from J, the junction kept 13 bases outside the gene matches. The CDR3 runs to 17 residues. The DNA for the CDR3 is TGTGCCAGCAGTTTTTCCCCGACAGGGGCTTTGGGCACTGAAGCTTTCTTT. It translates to CASSFSPTGALGTEAFF.

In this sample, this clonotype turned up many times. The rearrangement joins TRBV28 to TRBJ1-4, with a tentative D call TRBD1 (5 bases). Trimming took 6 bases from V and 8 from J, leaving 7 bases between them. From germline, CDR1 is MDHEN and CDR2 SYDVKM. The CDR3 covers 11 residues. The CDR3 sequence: CASSRQEKLFF. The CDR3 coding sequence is TGTGCCAGCAGCCGACAGGAAAAACTGTTTTTT.

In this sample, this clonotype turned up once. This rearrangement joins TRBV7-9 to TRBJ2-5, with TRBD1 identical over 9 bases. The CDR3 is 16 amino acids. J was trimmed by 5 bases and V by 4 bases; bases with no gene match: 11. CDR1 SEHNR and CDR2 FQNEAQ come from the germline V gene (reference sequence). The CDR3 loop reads CASSSRTDRGMETQYF. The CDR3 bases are TGTGCCAGCAGCTCACGCACTGACAGGGGGATGGAGACCCAGTACTTC.

The CDR3 sequence: CASSFKDSHTGELFF. DNA of the CDR3: TGTGCCAGCAGTTTCAAGGACAGCCACACCGGGGAGCTGTTTTTT. V gene TRBV27 combines with J gene TRBJ2-2; D might be TRBD1 (6 bases). The CDR3 sequence is 15 residues long. The germline V gene encodes CDR1 MNHEY and CDR2 SMNVEV (reference sequence). Deletions cut 3 bases from V and 3 bases from J, with 11 bases between.

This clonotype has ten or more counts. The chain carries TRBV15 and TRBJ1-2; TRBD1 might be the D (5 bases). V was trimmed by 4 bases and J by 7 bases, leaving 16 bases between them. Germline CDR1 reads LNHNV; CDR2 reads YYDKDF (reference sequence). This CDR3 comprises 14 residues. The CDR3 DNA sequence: TGTGCCACCAGCACCACCCAGGGTGTCAGTGGCTACACCTTC. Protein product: CATSTTQGVSGYTF.

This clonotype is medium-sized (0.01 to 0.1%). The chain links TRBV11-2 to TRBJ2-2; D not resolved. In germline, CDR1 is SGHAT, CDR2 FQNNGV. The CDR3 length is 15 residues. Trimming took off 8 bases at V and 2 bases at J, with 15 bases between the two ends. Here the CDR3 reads CASVKGDINTGELFF. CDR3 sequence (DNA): TGTGCCAGCGTTAAGGGTGACATAAACACCGGGGAGCTGTTTTTT.

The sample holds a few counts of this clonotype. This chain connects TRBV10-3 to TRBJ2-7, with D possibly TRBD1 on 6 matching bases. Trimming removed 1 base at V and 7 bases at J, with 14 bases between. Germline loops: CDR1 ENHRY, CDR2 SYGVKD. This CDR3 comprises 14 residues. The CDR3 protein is CAISELNRVAEQYF. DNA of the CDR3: TGTGCCATCAGTGAGTTGAACAGGGTTGCGGAGCAGTACTTC.

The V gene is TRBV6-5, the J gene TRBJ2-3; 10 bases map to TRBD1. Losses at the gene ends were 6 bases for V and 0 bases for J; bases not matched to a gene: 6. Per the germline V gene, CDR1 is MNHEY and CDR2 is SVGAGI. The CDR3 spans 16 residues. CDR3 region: CASSRTGGRSTDTQYF. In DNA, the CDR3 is TGTGCCAGCAGCCGGACAGGGGGGAGAAGCACAGATACGCAGTATTTT.

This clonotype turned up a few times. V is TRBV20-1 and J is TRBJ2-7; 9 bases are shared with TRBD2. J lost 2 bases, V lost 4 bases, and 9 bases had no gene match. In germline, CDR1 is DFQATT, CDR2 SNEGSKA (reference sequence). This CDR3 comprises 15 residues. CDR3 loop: CSATPGLAGTYEQYF. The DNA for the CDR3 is TGCAGTGCTACGCCCGGGCTAGCGGGGACCTACGAGCAGTACTTC.

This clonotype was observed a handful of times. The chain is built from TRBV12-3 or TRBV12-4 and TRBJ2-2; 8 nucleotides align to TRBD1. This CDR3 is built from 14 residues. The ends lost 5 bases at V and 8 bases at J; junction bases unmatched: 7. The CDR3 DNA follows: TGTGCCAGCAGTCTCAGGGGGCTGCCAGGGGAGCTGTTTTTT. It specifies CASSLRGLPGELFF.

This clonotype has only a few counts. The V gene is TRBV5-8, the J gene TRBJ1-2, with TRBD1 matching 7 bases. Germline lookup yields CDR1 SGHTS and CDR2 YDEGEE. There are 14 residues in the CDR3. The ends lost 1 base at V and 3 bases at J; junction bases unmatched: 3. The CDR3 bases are TGTGCCAGCAGCTTGATGGGACAGCACTATGGCTACACCTTC. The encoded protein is CASSLMGQHYGYTF.

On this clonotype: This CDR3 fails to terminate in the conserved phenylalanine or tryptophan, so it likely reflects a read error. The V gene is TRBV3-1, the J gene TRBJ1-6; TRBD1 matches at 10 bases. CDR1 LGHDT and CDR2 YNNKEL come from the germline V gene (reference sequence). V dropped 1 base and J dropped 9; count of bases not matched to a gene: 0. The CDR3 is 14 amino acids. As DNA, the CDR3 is TGTGCCAGCAGCCAAGGGACAGGGGGTTCACCCCTCCACCTT. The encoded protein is CASSQGTGGSPLHL.

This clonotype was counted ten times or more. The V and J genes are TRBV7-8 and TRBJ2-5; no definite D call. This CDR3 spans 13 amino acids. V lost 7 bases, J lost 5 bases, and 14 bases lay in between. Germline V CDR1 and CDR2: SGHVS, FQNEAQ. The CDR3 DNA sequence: TGTGCCAGCACCCCCAGCCCCGTGGAGACCCAGTACTTC. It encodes CASTPSPVETQYF.

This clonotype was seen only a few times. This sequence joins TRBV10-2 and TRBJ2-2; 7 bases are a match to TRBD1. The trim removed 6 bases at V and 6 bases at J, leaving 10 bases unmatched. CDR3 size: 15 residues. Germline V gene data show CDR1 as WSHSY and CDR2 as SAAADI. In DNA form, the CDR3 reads TGCGCCAGCAGGCCAGGGGGTTCCTCACCCGGGGAGCTGTTTTTT. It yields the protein CASRPGGSSPGELFF.

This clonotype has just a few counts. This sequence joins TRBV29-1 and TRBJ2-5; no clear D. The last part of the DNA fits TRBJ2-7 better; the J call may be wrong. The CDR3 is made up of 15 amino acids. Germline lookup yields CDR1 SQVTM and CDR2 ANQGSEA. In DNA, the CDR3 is TGCAGCGTTGAACTTGACCTCCGAACCTCCTACGAGCAGTACTTC. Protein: CSVELDLRTSYEQYF.

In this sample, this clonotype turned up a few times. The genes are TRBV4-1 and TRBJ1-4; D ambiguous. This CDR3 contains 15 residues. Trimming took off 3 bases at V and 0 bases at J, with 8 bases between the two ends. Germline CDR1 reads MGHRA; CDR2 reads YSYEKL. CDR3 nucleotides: TGCGCCAGCAGCCAGAACCCCGCAACTAATGAAAAACTGTTTTTT. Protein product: CASSQNPATNEKLFF.

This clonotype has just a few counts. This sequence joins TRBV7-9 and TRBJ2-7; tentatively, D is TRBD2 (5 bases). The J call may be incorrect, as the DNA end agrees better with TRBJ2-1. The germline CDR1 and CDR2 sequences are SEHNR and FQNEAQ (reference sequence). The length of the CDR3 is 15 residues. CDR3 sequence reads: CASSLKRLAGNEQFF. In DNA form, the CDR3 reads TGTGCCAGCAGCCTGAAACGGCTGGCGGGTAATGAGCAGTTCTTC.

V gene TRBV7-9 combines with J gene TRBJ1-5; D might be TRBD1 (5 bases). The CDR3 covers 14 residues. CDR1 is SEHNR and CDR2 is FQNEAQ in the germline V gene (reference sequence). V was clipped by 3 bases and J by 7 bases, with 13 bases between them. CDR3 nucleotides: TGTGCCAGCAGCTTGGCAGGGAGGGGACAGCCCCAGCATTTT. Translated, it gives CASSLAGRGQPQHF.

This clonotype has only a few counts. CDR3 amino acids: CASSDRPLGTQETQYF. CDR3 nucleotide sequence: TGTGCCAGCAGTGATAGACCCCTAGGGACCCAAGAGACCCAGTACTTC. The V gene is TRBV9, the J gene TRBJ2-5; D is possibly TRBD1 or TRBD2 (5 bases each). The CDR3 contains 16 residues. The germline V gene encodes CDR1 SGDLS and CDR2 YYNGEE. V gave up 5 bases and J gave up 1 base, with 18 bases separating them.

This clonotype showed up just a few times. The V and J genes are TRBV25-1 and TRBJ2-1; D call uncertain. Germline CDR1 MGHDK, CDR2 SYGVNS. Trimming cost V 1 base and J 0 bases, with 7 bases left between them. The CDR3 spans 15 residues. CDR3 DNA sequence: TGTGCCAGCAGTGAATCCCCCGACTCCTACAATGAGCAGTTCTTC. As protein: CASSESPDSYNEQFF.

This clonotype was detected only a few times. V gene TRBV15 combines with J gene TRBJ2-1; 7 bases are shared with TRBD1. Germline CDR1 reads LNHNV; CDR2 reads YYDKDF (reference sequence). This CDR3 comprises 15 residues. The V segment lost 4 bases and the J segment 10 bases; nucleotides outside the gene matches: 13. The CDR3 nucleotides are TGTGCCACCAGCAAAACTCCGGGACAGCTGAAGGAGCAGTTCTTC. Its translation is CATSKTPGQLKEQFF.

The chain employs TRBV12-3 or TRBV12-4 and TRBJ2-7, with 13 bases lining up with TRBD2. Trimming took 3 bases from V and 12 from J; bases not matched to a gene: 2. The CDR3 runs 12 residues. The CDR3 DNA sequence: TGTGCCAGCAGTTTCGGGACTAGCGGGGTGTACTTC. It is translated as CASSFGTSGVYF.

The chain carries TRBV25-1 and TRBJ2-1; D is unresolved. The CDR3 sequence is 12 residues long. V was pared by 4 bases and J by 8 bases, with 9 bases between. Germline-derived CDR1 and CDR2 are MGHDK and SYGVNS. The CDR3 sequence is CASSVASDEQFF. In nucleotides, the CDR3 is TGTGCCAGCAGTGTAGCATCCGATGAGCAGTTCTTC.

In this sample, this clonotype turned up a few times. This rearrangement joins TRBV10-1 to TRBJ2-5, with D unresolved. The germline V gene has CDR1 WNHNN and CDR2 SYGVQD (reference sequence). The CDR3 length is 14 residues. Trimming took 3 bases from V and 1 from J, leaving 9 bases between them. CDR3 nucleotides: TGCGCCAGCAGTGACGGGCGGATCCAAGAGACCCAGTACTTC. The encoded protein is CASSDGRIQETQYF.